These 28 T cell receptor beta chains were all obtained from the same sample, sequenced in a study of blood T cell repertoires in COVID-19 (dated by TCRdb to 2020 to 2021). Library preparation used the immunoSEQ multiplex PCR assay. TCRdb carries this immuneACCESS record with in-frame sequences only. Its versions omit some clonotypes, under half of them owing to an unresolved V gene in the studies checked, with the rest unexplained. The sample table contains about 400,000 clones; only one count was recorded for 88% of them. Around 2.1% of the sample belongs to the ten largest clones. The sequenced sample consisted of PBMCs or T cells enriched from blood (not recorded which). Source of these receptors: a middle-aged woman with acute COVID-19.

The chain links TRBV7-9 to TRBJ1-1; D is ambiguous. The germline V and J ends were trimmed by 5 bases and 4 bases, with 14 bases remaining between them. The CDR3 has 14 residues. Germline V gives CDR1 SEHNR, CDR2 FQNEAQ (reference sequence). As DNA, the CDR3 is TGTGCCAGCAGCCCGGGCGGAGGGCTCACTGAAGCTTTCTTT. It translates to CASSPGGGLTEAFF. Supplemented by reference TRBV7-9 and TRBJ1-1, the full variable domain reads DTGVSQNPRHKITKRGQNVTFRCDPISEHNRLYWYRQTLGQGPEFLTYFQNEAQLEKSRLLSDRFSAERPKGSFSTLEIQRTEQGDSAMYLCASSPGGGLTEAFFGQGTRLTVV.

This rearrangement joins TRBV19 to TRBJ1-1; D gene ambiguous. This CDR3 is 14 amino acids long. From germline, CDR1 is LNHDA and CDR2 SQIVND (reference sequence). V shed 4 bases and J shed 1 base, with 10 bases lying between them. CDR3 region: CASSTSRENTEAFF. DNA for the CDR3: TGTGCCAGTAGTACATCTAGAGAGAACACTGAAGCTTTCTTT.

The chain employs TRBV18 and TRBJ2-6; D remains ambiguous. The germline CDR1 and CDR2 sequences are KGHSH and LQKENI. V shed 2 bases and J shed 2 bases, with 7 bases lying between them. The CDR3 spans 15 residues. The CDR3 is CASSPSIPGANVLTF. In DNA form, the CDR3 reads TGTGCCAGCTCACCATCCATCCCTGGGGCCAACGTCCTGACTTTC. The whole variable domain, remainder taken from reference TRBV18 and TRBJ2-6, is NAGVMQNPRHLVRRRGQEARLRCSPMKGHSHVYWYRQLPEEGLKFMVYLQKENIIDESGMPKERFSAEFPKEGPSILRIQQVVRGDSAAYFCASSPSIPGANVLTFGAGSRLTVL.

This rearrangement joins TRBV12-3 or TRBV12-4 to TRBJ2-3; 8 bases are shared with TRBD1. This CDR3 spans 11 amino acids. V gave up 8 bases and J gave up 12 bases; unmatched junction bases: 7. The CDR3 loop is CASEGGQGQYF. CDR3 in DNA: TGTGCCAGCGAAGGAGGACAGGGACAGTATTTT.

The rearrangement links TRBV19 to TRBJ1-6, with a tentative D call TRBD1 (5 bases). The CDR3 totals 13 residues. Trimming removed 6 bases from V and 13 bases from J, with 16 bases in between. Germline CDR1 LNHDA, CDR2 SQIVND (reference sequence). CDR3 in DNA: TGTGCCAGTAGCCGGGGGGAGAGAAGGCCCCTCCACTTT. This encodes CASSRGERRPLHF.

The rearrangement joins TRBV7-8 to TRBJ1-5, with 11 bases that match TRBD1. The CDR3 covers 15 residues. The germline V gene encodes CDR1 SGHVS and CDR2 FQNEAQ. Germline trimming cut 3 bases from V and 6 bases from J; bases unmatched to any gene: 4. The CDR3 DNA sequence: TGTGCCAGCAGCTTCGGACAGGGGGCAAGTCAGCCCCAGCATTTT. Its translation: CASSFGQGASQPQHF.

This clone was seen only once. This CDR3 reads CALNPDSGGNYGYTF. CDR3 bases: TGTGCCTTAAATCCGGACTCAGGGGGTAACTATGGCTACACCTTC. The V gene is TRBV30, the J gene TRBJ1-2, with 7 bases matching TRBD1. Germline loops: CDR1 GTSNPN, CDR2 SVGIG (reference sequence). The CDR3 extends over 15 amino acids. J lost 1 base, V lost 7 bases, and 12 bases had no gene match.

This chain connects TRBV5-1 to TRBJ2-1; 15 nucleotides match TRBD2. This CDR3 is built from 20 residues. Germline assignment: CDR1 SGHRS and CDR2 YFSETQ. Trimming at V came to 6 bases and at J to 6 bases, leaving 19 bases not matched to a gene. CDR3 DNA: TGCGCCAGCAACTTTTCTCCGGGACTAGCGGGGGGATCAGGAGGCAATGAGCAGTTCTTC. This codes for CASNFSPGLAGGSGGNEQFF.

This clone came up once. The V and J genes are TRBV7-2 and TRBJ2-3; D gene unclear. V lost 2 bases to trimming and J lost 4 bases, with 7 bases between them. The CDR3 has 13 residues. Germline CDR1 reads SGHTA; CDR2 reads FQGNSA. CDR3 region: CASSLFSADTQYF. CDR3 in DNA: TGTGCCAGCAGCTTATTTTCAGCAGATACGCAGTATTTT.

This sequence joins TRBV15 and TRBJ2-7, with D hard to call. Germline lookup yields CDR1 LNHNV and CDR2 YYDKDF (reference sequence). The CDR3 loop spans 13 amino acids. Trimming stripped 3 bases from V and 7 bases from J, with 13 bases between. Here the CDR3 DNA reads TGTGCCACCAGCAGTTTCTCAGGATTGGAGCAGTACTTC. Translating it yields CATSSFSGLEQYF.

In nucleotides, the CDR3 is TGTGCCAGTAACGGCAGGGGGAGAGGTTATGAGCAGTTCTTC. Its protein is CASNGRGRGYEQFF. The chain couples TRBV19 to TRBJ2-1; 7 nucleotides agree with TRBD1. The CDR3 extends over 14 amino acids. The germline V gene encodes CDR1 LNHDA and CDR2 SQIVND (reference sequence). Unmatched junction bases numbered 11, after V lost 7 bases and J lost 8 bases. The full variable domain, its missing parts supplied by reference TRBV19 and TRBJ2-1, is DGGITQSPKYLFRKEGQNVTLSCEQNLNHDAMYWYRQDPGQGLRLIYYSQIVNDFQKGDIAEGYSVSREKKESFPLTVTSAQKNPTAFYLCASNGRGRGYEQFFGPGTRLTVL.

The gene calls are TRBV12-5 and TRBJ2-7; no definite D call. From germline, CDR1 is LGHNT and CDR2 FRNRAP. This CDR3 is 15 amino acids long. The V end was cut by 0 bases, the J end by 0 bases, with 9 bases between. The CDR3 loop is CASGLVRTVSYEQYF. The CDR3 DNA sequence: TGTGCTAGTGGTTTGGTAAGAACGGTCTCCTACGAGCAGTACTTC.

The chain employs TRBV28 and TRBJ1-3, with a tentative D call TRBD1 (5 bases). The CDR3 is 15 amino acids. Germline values: CDR1 MDHEN, CDR2 SYDVKM. The V end was cut by 8 bases, the J end by 4 bases, with 18 bases between. The CDR3 DNA is TGTGCCAGCGACGCGCGAACTTCAGGGGGAAACACCATATATTTT. Encoded protein: CASDARTSGGNTIYF.

The chain links TRBV24-1 to TRBJ2-7, with a possible D match to TRBD2 (6 bases). V was pared by 6 bases and J by 0 bases, with 11 bases between. This CDR3 has 14 amino acids. Germline V gene lookup returns CDR1 KGHDR and CDR2 SFDVKD. CDR3 sequence: CATSPEGSSYEQYF. The CDR3 coding sequence is TGTGCCACCAGTCCGGAGGGGAGCTCCTACGAGCAGTACTTC.

The chain carries TRBV18 and TRBJ1-1; 7 bases fit TRBD1. This CDR3 region has 17 residues. Trimming removed 4 bases from V and 4 bases from J; junction bases left unmatched: 15. Germline assignment: CDR1 KGHSH and CDR2 LQKENI. In DNA, the CDR3 is TGTGCCAGCTCACTATACGGGGTTCCTCAGGGGGGCACTGAAGCTTTCTTT. It encodes CASSLYGVPQGGTEAFF. Variable domain in full (rest from reference TRBV18 and TRBJ1-1): NAGVMQNPRHLVRRRGQEARLRCSPMKGHSHVYWYRQLPEEGLKFMVYLQKENIIDESGMPKERFSAEFPKEGPSILRIQQVVRGDSAAYFCASSLYGVPQGGTEAFFGQGTRLTVV.

This chain links TRBV18 with TRBJ2-3; D unclear. CDR1 is KGHSH, CDR2 LQKENI, per germline. Trimming stripped 3 bases from V and 6 bases from J, with 7 bases between. There are 12 residues in the CDR3. The CDR3 loop is CASSPNGDTQYF. The CDR3 DNA follows: TGTGCCAGCTCACCCAACGGGGATACGCAGTATTTT.

V is TRBV5-8 and J is TRBJ2-7, with 7 bases identical to TRBD1. Germline V CDR1 and CDR2: SGHTS, YDEGEE. The CDR3 runs to 14 residues. After removal of 1 base from V and 6 bases from J, the junction contained 7 bases not matched to a gene. This chain's CDR3 is CASSLRLRGPEQYF. Here the CDR3 DNA reads TGTGCCAGCAGCTTGCGTCTGAGGGGGCCCGAGCAGTACTTC. The full variable domain, with the rest looked up from reference TRBV5-8 and TRBJ2-7, is EAGVTQSPTHLIKTRGQQATLRCSPISGHTSVYWYQQALGLGLQFLLWYDEGEERNRGNFPPRFSGRQFPNYSSELNVNALELEDSALYLCASSLRLRGPEQYFGPGTRLTVT.

J is TRBJ1-1 and V is TRBV5-1; 10 bases are a match to TRBD1. The CDR3 has 16 amino acids. The V and J ends lost 4 bases and 4 bases, in that order; junction bases with no gene match: 10. Germline loops: CDR1 SGHRS, CDR2 YFSETQ. The CDR3 reads CASSPGTGARITEAFF. Written as DNA, the CDR3 is TGCGCCAGCAGCCCCGGGACAGGGGCGCGGATCACTGAAGCTTTCTTT.

V usage is TRBV6-5 and J usage is TRBJ1-3, with 8 bases identical to TRBD1. Germline CDR1 is MNHEY and CDR2 is SVGAGI. This CDR3 has 16 amino acids. J gave up 0 bases and V 2 bases, and 3 bases lay outside the gene matches. CDR3 protein: CASSYAGTGSGNTIYF. In nucleotides, the CDR3 is TGTGCCAGCAGTTACGCCGGGACAGGCTCTGGAAACACCATATATTTT.

This rearrangement joins TRBV7-6 to TRBJ2-7; TRBD1 aligns across 9 bases. The length of the CDR3 is 14 residues. Germline CDR1 is SGHVS and CDR2 is FNYEAQ. The J segment lost 5 bases and the V segment lost 3 bases, leaving 5 bases of the junction unmatched. In nucleotides, the CDR3 is TGTGCCAGCAGCTTCGGGACAGGGTCCCACGAGCAGTACTTC. Residues: CASSFGTGSHEQYF.

The rearrangement joins TRBV2 to TRBJ1-1, with 8 bases fitting TRBD1. Germline loops: CDR1 SNHLY, CDR2 FYNNEI. This CDR3 spans 14 amino acids. J lost 1 base, V lost 6 bases, and 4 bases had no gene match. The CDR3 coding sequence is TGTGCCAGCAGCCTACAGGGGGAGAACACTGAAGCTTTCTTT. The encoded protein is CASSLQGENTEAFF.

This chain joins TRBV5-1 and TRBJ1-1; D not certain. Trimming shortened V by 1 base and J by 4 bases, and 14 bases separated the two germline ends. Germline V gene sequence: CDR1 SGHRS, CDR2 YFSETQ. The CDR3 sequence is 15 residues long. CDR3 protein: CASSLTRDWVTEAFF. The CDR3 DNA is TGCGCCAGCAGCTTGACCCGGGATTGGGTCACTGAAGCTTTCTTT.

The chain uses TRBV5-1 and TRBJ2-5, with 7 bases identical to TRBD1. This CDR3 has 17 residues. Germline loops: CDR1 SGHRS, CDR2 YFSETQ. V shed 1 base, J shed 5 bases, and the junction held 14 bases outside the gene matches. The CDR3 sequence: CASSLPPRQGWDETQYF. DNA of the CDR3: TGCGCCAGCAGCTTGCCCCCCCGACAGGGTTGGGATGAGACCCAGTACTTC.

V usage is TRBV4-1 and J usage is TRBJ1-5; D may be TRBD1 (5 bases). This CDR3 has 14 amino acids. Germline V gene sequence: CDR1 MGHRA, CDR2 YSYEKL. The germline V and J ends were trimmed by 4 bases and 5 bases, with 12 bases remaining between them. The CDR3 DNA reads TGCGCCAGCAGCCCCGACAGTACCCATCAGCCCCAGCATTTT. As protein: CASSPDSTHQPQHF.

The chain recombines TRBV4-1 with TRBJ1-5; TRBD1 agrees at 10 bases. CDR1 and CDR2 from the germline V gene are MGHRA and YSYEKL. Unmatched junction bases numbered 8, after V lost 0 bases and J lost 9 bases. This CDR3 contains 16 residues. The CDR3 DNA reads TGCGCCAGCAGCCAAGAAGGGACAGGGGACGGTAGGCCCCAGCATTTT. Translating gives CASSQEGTGDGRPQHF.

V gene TRBV5-6 combines with J gene TRBJ2-1; TRBD1 aligns across 7 bases. Germline CDR1 is SGHDT and CDR2 is YYEEEE. V lost 0 bases, J lost 4 bases, and 7 bases stayed unmatched. CDR3 size: 16 residues. The DNA of the CDR3 is TGTGCCAGCAGCTTGGCGGGACAGCTAATTTACAATGAGCAGTTCTTC. The encoded protein is CASSLAGQLIYNEQFF. Combining the CDR3 with reference TRBV5-6 and TRBJ2-1 gives the whole variable domain DAGVTQSPTHLIKTRGQQVTLRCSPKSGHDTVSWYQQALGQGPQFIFQYYEEEERQRGNFPDRFSGHQFPNYSSELNVNALLLGDSALYLCASSLAGQLIYNEQFFGPGTRLTVL.

In the case of this clone: The sample holds other DNA sequences that translate to the same CDR3. The CDR3 bases are TGTGCCAGCAGCGTAGTTGGGACAGGGGGCACAGATACGCAGTATTTT. It is translated as CASSVVGTGGTDTQYF. V and J are TRBV9 and TRBJ2-3; the match to TRBD1 covers 10 bases. The CDR3 spans 16 residues. Germline-derived CDR1 and CDR2 are SGDLS and YYNGEE. The V segment lost 0 bases and the J segment 1 base; nucleotides outside the gene matches: 2.

The chain carries TRBV30 and TRBJ2-6; D is uncertain. Trimming removed 0 bases from V and 3 bases from J, with 9 bases in between. This CDR3 spans 15 amino acids. Germline CDR1 is GTSNPN and CDR2 is SVGIG (reference sequence). Written as DNA, the CDR3 is TGTGCCTGGAGTGTACCCGGGTTTGGGGCCAACGTCCTGACTTTC. Translating it yields CAWSVPGFGANVLTF. Full variable domain (missing parts from reference TRBV30 and TRBJ2-6): SQTIHQWPATLVQPVGSPLSLECTVEGTSNPNLYWYRQAAGRGLQLLFYSVGIGQISSEVPQNLSASRPQDRQFILSSKKLLLSDSGFYLCAWSVPGFGANVLTFGAGSRLTVL.